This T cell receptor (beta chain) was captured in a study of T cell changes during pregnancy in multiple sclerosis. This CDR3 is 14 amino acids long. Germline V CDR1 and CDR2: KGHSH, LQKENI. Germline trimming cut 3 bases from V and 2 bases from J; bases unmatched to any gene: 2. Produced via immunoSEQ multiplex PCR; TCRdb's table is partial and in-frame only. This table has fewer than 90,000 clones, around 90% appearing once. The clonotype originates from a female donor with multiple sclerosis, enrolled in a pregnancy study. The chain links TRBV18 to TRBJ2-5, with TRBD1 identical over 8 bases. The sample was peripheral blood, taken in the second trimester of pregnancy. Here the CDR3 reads CASSPNRGQETQYF. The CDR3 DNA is TGTGCCAGCTCACCGAACAGGGGGCAAGAGACCCAGTACTTC.